These 16 T cell receptor beta chains originate from one sample sequenced in a study of shared clonotypes between healthy human individuals. The table came from immunoSEQ multiplex PCR; TCRdb's copy has only in-frame clones and leaves some out. In the table there are millions of clones, less than 95% of which are singletons. Naivety among CD8 cells was defined by CD45RO negativity and positive CCR7 selection, thereby excluding terminally differentiated effector memory CD45RA+ cells. Sequences were obtained from naive CD8+ T cells sorted from blood. These receptors were taken from a man between 18 and 29 years old in good health.

The chain is built from TRBV28 and TRBJ2-7, with 10 bases that match TRBD1. This CDR3 has 17 residues. Germline values: CDR1 MDHEN, CDR2 SYDVKM. V was clipped by 3 bases and J by 5 bases; unmatched bases: 13. CDR3 in DNA: TGTGCCAGCAGTTTCCGAGTTCCGGGACAGGGGAAGAACGAGCAGTACTTC. It is translated as CASSFRVPGQGKNEQYF. Full variable domain (outside the CDR3, taken from reference TRBV28 and TRBJ2-7): DVKVTQSSRYLVKRTGEKVFLECVQDMDHENMFWYRQDPGLGLRLIYFSYDVKMKEKGDIPEGYSVSREKKERFSLILESASTNQTSMYLCASSFRVPGQGKNEQYFGPGTRLTVT.

A few counts support this clone. The chain carries TRBV27 and TRBJ1-3; tentative D call: TRBD1 (6 bases). The CDR3 covers 14 residues. Germline assignment: CDR1 MNHEY and CDR2 SMNVEV (reference sequence). The V gene lost 6 bases and the J gene lost 4 bases, with 13 bases spanning the gap. Written as DNA, the CDR3 is TGTGCCAGCAGATCTACAGGGAACGGAAACACCATATATTTT. Its protein is CASRSTGNGNTIYF.

On this clone itself: Other DNA sequences in the sample encode the same CDR3. V usage is TRBV9 and J usage is TRBJ2-5; no clear D. Germline V CDR1 and CDR2: SGDLS, YYNGEE. The CDR3 contains 14 residues. V lost 0 bases, J lost 5 bases, and 11 bases lay in between. The CDR3 here is CASSVDDSRETQYF. CDR3 nucleotides: TGTGCCAGCAGCGTAGATGATTCCCGGGAGACCCAGTACTTC.

The V and J genes are TRBV9 and TRBJ2-5; 7 nucleotides line up with TRBD1. Germline V gene lookup returns CDR1 SGDLS and CDR2 YYNGEE. The CDR3 loop spans 15 amino acids. The J segment lost 3 bases and the V segment lost 3 bases, leaving 8 bases of the junction unmatched. The CDR3: CASSASSGGKETQYF. DNA of the CDR3: TGTGCCAGCAGCGCTTCCTCAGGGGGAAAAGAGACCCAGTACTTC.

The table lists this clone with a count of one. This chain uses TRBV2 with TRBJ2-3, with 10 bases lining up with TRBD2. In germline, CDR1 is SNHLY, CDR2 FYNNEI. The V and J ends lost 4 bases and 5 bases, in that order; junction bases with no gene match: 3. CDR3 length: 14 residues. In DNA, the CDR3 is TGTGCCAGCAGTGTAGCGGGGGGACTAGATACGCAGTATTTT. This codes for CASSVAGGLDTQYF. The entire variable domain, with the rest obtained from reference TRBV2 and TRBJ2-3, is as follows: EPEVTQTPSHQVTQMGQEVILRCVPISNHLYFYWYRQILGQKVEFLVSFYNNEISEKSEIFDDQFSVERPDGSNFTLKIRSTKLEDSAMYFCASSVAGGLDTQYFGPGTRLTVL.

The chain couples TRBV30 to TRBJ1-4; TRBD1 matches 11 bases. The germline CDR1 and CDR2 sequences are GTSNPN and SVGIG (reference sequence). The CDR3 is 14 amino acids. V lost 1 base, J lost 7 bases, and 2 bases stayed unmatched. This CDR3 reads CAWSDGTGGEKLFF. The CDR3 DNA is TGTGCCTGGAGTGATGGGACAGGGGGTGAAAAACTGTTTTTT.

The J gene is TRBJ2-3, the V gene TRBV19; D call uncertain. Trimming removed 1 base from V and 5 bases from J, with 10 bases in between. Looked up from germline, CDR1 is LNHDA and CDR2 is SQIVND (reference sequence). The CDR3 loop spans 14 amino acids. The CDR3: CASSIAGRVDTQYF. In DNA, the CDR3 is TGTGCCAGTAGTATAGCGGGCCGCGTAGATACGCAGTATTTT.

The V and J genes are TRBV13 and TRBJ1-1, with D possibly TRBD1 on 5 matching bases. This CDR3 contains 16 residues. The germline V and J ends were trimmed by 6 bases and 1 base, with 18 bases remaining between them. Per germline, CDR1 PRHDT and CDR2 FYEKMQ (reference sequence). The CDR3 loop is CASSPPPGIPNTEAFF. CDR3 bases: TGTGCCAGCAGTCCCCCTCCAGGGATCCCGAACACTGAAGCTTTCTTT.

The rearrangement uses TRBV25-1 and TRBJ2-7, with 10 bases lining up with TRBD1. Germline loops: CDR1 MGHDK, CDR2 SYGVNS. CDR3 size: 15 residues. J gave up 2 bases and V 6 bases, and 7 bases lay outside the gene matches. The CDR3 region is CASRGDRGRAYEQYF. CDR3 in DNA: TGTGCCAGCAGGGGGGACAGGGGTCGGGCCTACGAGCAGTACTTC.

The chain carries TRBV7-9 and TRBJ2-5; 12 bases are shared with TRBD1. Per germline, CDR1 SEHNR and CDR2 FQNEAQ (reference sequence). The trim removed 4 bases at V and 4 bases at J, leaving 10 bases unmatched. CDR3 size: 17 residues. The CDR3 sequence is CASSWSGTGGLGETQYF. CDR3 DNA sequence: TGTGCCAGCAGCTGGTCCGGGACAGGGGGCTTGGGAGAGACCCAGTACTTC.

J is TRBJ1-5 and V is TRBV6-5, with D tentatively TRBD1 (5 bases). Germline V gives CDR1 MNHEY, CDR2 SVGAGI. V lost 4 bases and J 4 bases, leaving 11 bases between the germline ends. The CDR3 contains 14 residues. The CDR3 reads CASSSVPGNQPQHF. DNA of the CDR3: TGTGCCAGCAGTTCGGTCCCAGGGAATCAGCCCCAGCATTTT.

The chain employs TRBV10-3 and TRBJ1-1; perhaps TRBD1 as D (6 bases). Trimming shortened V by 8 bases and J by 1 base, and 17 bases separated the two germline ends. The germline gives CDR1 ENHRY, CDR2 SYGVKD. The CDR3 is 15 residues long. CDR3 loop: CAIRRETDRNTEAFF. DNA of the CDR3: TGTGCCATCCGTCGGGAGACGGACAGGAACACTGAAGCTTTCTTT.

The V gene is TRBV9, the J gene TRBJ2-1; D not certain. CDR1 is SGDLS and CDR2 is YYNGEE in the germline V gene. CDR3 length equals 13 residues. Trimming took off 1 base at V and 4 bases at J, with 6 bases between the two ends. CDR3 coding DNA: TGTGCCAGCAGCGTACGACTTTACAATGAGCAGTTCTTC. Translation gives CASSVRLYNEQFF.

This chain links TRBV4-1 with TRBJ1-2; tentatively, D is TRBD1 (6 bases). This CDR3 spans 15 amino acids. In germline, CDR1 is MGHRA, CDR2 YSYEKL. V lost 1 base, J lost 4 bases, and 13 bases lay in between. The CDR3 nucleotides are TGCGCCAGCAGCCAAGTCCCTGGGGGCAGCTATGGCTACACCTTC. It yields the protein CASSQVPGGSYGYTF.

With regard to this clone: Different DNA sequences within this sample yield the same CDR3. V usage is TRBV5-1 and J usage is TRBJ2-7; 12 bases line up with TRBD2. V lost 2 bases, J lost 4 bases, and 1 base stayed unmatched. Germline V gives CDR1 SGHRS, CDR2 YFSETQ. This CDR3 region has 14 residues. The CDR3: CASSLTSGGYEQYF. CDR3 nucleotides: TGCGCCAGCAGCTTAACTAGCGGGGGGTACGAGCAGTACTTC. Full variable domain (remainder filled in from reference TRBV5-1 and TRBJ2-7): KAGVTQTPRYLIKTRGQQVTLSCSPISGHRSVSWYQQTPGQGLQFLFEYFSETQRNKGNFPGRFSGRQFSNSRSEMNVSTLELGDSALYLCASSLTSGGYEQYFGPGTRLTVT.

This clone was seen only once. The DNA is left out, because the CDR3 cannot be placed on it with certainty; the CDR3 is given as TCRdb lists it. The genes are TRBV9 and TRBJ2-1; the D call TRBD2 from the table was never checked on the DNA. The CDR3 adds up to 13 amino acids, both ends counted. Per the germline V gene, CDR1 is SGDLS and CDR2 is YYNGEE. The CDR3 is CASSVGGGTGRFF.